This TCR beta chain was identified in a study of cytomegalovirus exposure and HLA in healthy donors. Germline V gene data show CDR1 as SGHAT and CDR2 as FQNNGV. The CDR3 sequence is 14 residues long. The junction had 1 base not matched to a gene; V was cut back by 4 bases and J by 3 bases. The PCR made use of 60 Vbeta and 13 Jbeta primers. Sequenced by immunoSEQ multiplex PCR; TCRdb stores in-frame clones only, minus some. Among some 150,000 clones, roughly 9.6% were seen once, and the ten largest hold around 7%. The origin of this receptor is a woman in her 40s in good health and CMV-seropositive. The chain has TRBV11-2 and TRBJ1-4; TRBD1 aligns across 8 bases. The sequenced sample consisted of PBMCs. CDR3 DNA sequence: TGTGCCAGCAGCTACAGGGGGGCTAATGAAAAACTGTTTTTT. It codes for CASSYRGANEKLFF.